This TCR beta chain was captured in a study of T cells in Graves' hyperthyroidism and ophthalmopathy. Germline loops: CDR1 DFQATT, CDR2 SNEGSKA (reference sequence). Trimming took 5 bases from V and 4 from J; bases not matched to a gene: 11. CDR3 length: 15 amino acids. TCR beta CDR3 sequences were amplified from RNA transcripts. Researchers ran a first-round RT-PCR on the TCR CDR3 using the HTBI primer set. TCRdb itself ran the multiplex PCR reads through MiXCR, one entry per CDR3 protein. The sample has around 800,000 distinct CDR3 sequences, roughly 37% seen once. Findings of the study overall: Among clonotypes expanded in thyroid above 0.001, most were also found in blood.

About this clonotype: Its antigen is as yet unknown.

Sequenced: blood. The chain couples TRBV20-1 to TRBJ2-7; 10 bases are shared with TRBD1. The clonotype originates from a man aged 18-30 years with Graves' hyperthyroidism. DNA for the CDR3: TGCAGTGCTGACCCCGGGACAGGGGTCTTTTACGAGCAGTACTTC. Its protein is CSADPGTGVFYEQYF.